The 11 T cell receptor beta chains below all came from one sample that was sequenced in a study of T cells in Graves' hyperthyroidism and ophthalmopathy. TCR beta CDR3 sequences were amplified from RNA transcripts. The HTBI primer set was used in a first-round RT-PCR of the TCR CDR3. TCRdb re-called the multiplex PCR reads through MiXCR, storing one row per CDR3 protein. The data hold hundreds of thousands of distinct CDR3 sequences, with around 39% observed a single time. Sequenced input: blood. Receptor source: a man younger than 30 with Graves' hyperthyroidism.

This rearrangement joins TRBV15 to TRBJ2-5, with no clear D. Trimming took off 3 bases at V and 5 bases at J, with 16 bases between the two ends. This CDR3 comprises 15 residues. Germline V lookup: CDR1 LNHNV, CDR2 YYDKDF (reference sequence). The CDR3 bases are TGTGCCACCAGCAGGGACCTGGGGAAAGCGGAGACCCAGTACTTC. This encodes CATSRDLGKAETQYF.

This clonotype was seen ten or more times. The J gene is TRBJ1-1, the V gene TRBV20-1; TRBD1 matches at 7 bases. The CDR3 totals 14 residues. CDR1 and CDR2 from the germline V gene are DFQATT and SNEGSKA (reference sequence). V shed 3 bases, J shed 3 bases, and the junction held 7 bases outside the gene matches. The DNA of the CDR3 is TGCAGTGCTAGCGAGTGGGACAGCCACACTGAAGCTTTCTTT. Protein product: CSASEWDSHTEAFF.

Notes on this clonotype: Sequence at one end of the junction differs from germline and may be a read error. This sequence joins TRBV2 and TRBJ1-4; a weak D match, TRBD1 (6 bases). Per germline, CDR1 SNHLY and CDR2 FYNNEI. This CDR3 comprises 16 residues. The CDR3 here is CATSDPSRGGREKLFF. CDR3 in DNA: TGTGCCACCAGTGATCCCTCCAGGGGCGGAAGGGAAAAACTGTTTTTT.

The chain employs TRBV7-3 and TRBJ2-2; maybe TRBD1 (5 bases). The CDR3 spans 15 residues. CDR1 is SGHTA, CDR2 FQGTGA, per germline. Trimming shortened V by 3 bases and J by 6 bases, and 14 bases separated the two germline ends. The CDR3 DNA is TGTGCCAGCAGCTTCTACCTTCAGGGCCCCGGGGAGCTGTTTTTT. It codes for CASSFYLQGPGELFF.

The chain joins TRBV2 to TRBJ2-7, with 10 bases that match TRBD1. The CDR3 loop spans 15 amino acids. J was trimmed by 5 bases and V by 4 bases; bases with no gene match: 8. Germline CDR1 SNHLY, CDR2 FYNNEI. The CDR3 DNA follows: TGTGCCAGCAGTGGGGCCGGGACAGGGGACCACGAGCAGTACTTC. As protein: CASSGAGTGDHEQYF.

This clonotype was seen more than once but under ten times. This rearrangement joins TRBV3-1 to TRBJ2-5, with no clear D. The V end lost 5 bases, the J end lost 3 bases, and 10 bases lay between the germline ends. The germline CDR1 and CDR2 sequences are LGHDT and YNNKEL (reference sequence). The CDR3 has 13 residues. CDR3 DNA: TGTGCCAGCAGCTCCGAGGTCGAAGAGACCCAGTACTTC. It yields the protein CASSSEVEETQYF.

This clonotype was detected many times. The chain is built from TRBV29-1 and TRBJ2-2; 9 nucleotides align to TRBD1. The CDR3 loop spans 16 amino acids. Germline V CDR1 and CDR2: SQVTM, ANQGSEA. Trimming cost V 6 bases and J 2 bases; bases outside gene matches: 10. The CDR3 reads CSVAGWTGANTGELFF. CDR3 nucleotides: TGCAGCGTCGCCGGATGGACAGGGGCAAACACCGGGGAGCTGTTTTTT.

With regard to this clonotype: A much more abundant neighbour one base away suggests this may be a read error. The chain is built from TRBV7-2 and TRBJ2-7, with 12 bases matching TRBD2. The CDR3 consists of 15 residues. Germline CDR1 reads SGHTA; CDR2 reads FQGNSA. CDR3 coding DNA: TGTGCCAGCAGCCCGACTAGCGGGAGCTCCCACGAGCAGTACTTC. Its protein product is CASSPTSGSSHEQYF.

Of note for this clonotype: Given a much more abundant clone one base away, this may be a read error. J is TRBJ1-3 and V is TRBV7-2; D uncertain. The CDR3 is made up of 13 amino acids. Germline V CDR1 and CDR2: SGHTA, FQGNSA. CDR3 residues: CASTPDSGNAIYF. In nucleotides, the CDR3 is TGTGCCAGCACCCCCGACTCTGGAAACGCCATATATTTT.

The genes are TRBV7-9 and TRBJ1-4; a possible D gene is TRBD1 (5 bases). The CDR3 runs to 16 residues. CDR1 and CDR2 from the germline V gene are SEHNR and FQNEAQ (reference sequence). The V gene lost 5 bases and the J gene lost 8 bases, with 21 bases spanning the gap. The CDR3 region is CASSPRGGWAAEKLFF. The CDR3 DNA follows: TGTGCCAGCAGCCCCCGTGGGGGGTGGGCGGCCGAAAAACTGTTTTTT.

This clonotype was counted at least ten times. The chain carries TRBV12-3 or TRBV12-4 and TRBJ1-2; TRBD1 aligns across 7 bases. The CDR3 covers 12 residues. Unmatched junction bases numbered 5, after V lost 5 bases and J lost 8 bases. CDR3 bases: TGTGCCAGCAGTAACAGGGGTCGAGGCTACACCTTC. Translating it yields CASSNRGRGYTF.